The present TCR beta chain was sequenced within a study of shared clonotypes between healthy human individuals. Genomic DNA (from each subset) was split evenly across several immunoSEQ plates. TCRdb's table, derived via immunoSEQ multiplex PCR, lists solely in-frame clones and lacks some. The sample consists of around 620,000 clones, around 95% of them appearing once. General study results and limits: Shared clonotypes across all four donors exceeded non-shared ones in generation probability. Estimated clonotype richness was generally higher in naive than memory subsets.

CD8 cells classed as naive were CD45RO-negative and positively selected for CCR7, excluding terminally differentiated effector memory CD45RA+ cells. To note about this clone: Its specificity is not known.

Losses at the gene ends were 4 bases for V and 12 bases for J; bases not matched to a gene: 17. CDR3 length equals 16 residues. CDR1 is SGHRS, CDR2 YFSETQ, per germline. The rearrangement links TRBV5-1 to TRBJ2-1; 9 bases are a match to TRBD1. This receptor was identified in a woman aged 30 to 39 in good health. The material sequenced was naive CD8+ T cells sorted from blood. The CDR3 region is CASSVEGTGSPLGQFF. The CDR3 DNA is TGCGCCAGCAGCGTAGAGGGGACAGGGTCGCCCCTGGGGCAGTTCTTC.